The 15 T cell receptor beta chains in this list originate from one sample, sequenced in a study of OX40 agonist ivuxolimab in advanced cancers. Using immunoSEQ multiplex PCR, the repertoire was profiled, and TCRdb retains in-frame clones only, with some absent. The sample yields 60,000 to 80,000 clones, about 86% seen once. Sequencing was performed on CD4+ or CD8+ T cells sorted from blood, taken in a trial of the OX40 agonist ivuxolimab. The receptors originated from an adult with an advanced solid tumor such as melanoma, head and neck, liver or kidney cancer.

The chain has TRBV6-1 and TRBJ1-2; 7 bases are a match to TRBD1. Germline V CDR1 and CDR2: MNHNS, SASEGT. The CDR3 consists of 12 residues. J was trimmed by 8 bases and V by 4 bases; bases with no gene match: 4. The DNA for the CDR3 is TGTGCCAGCAGTGCTACAGGGGCCGGCTACACCTTC. This sequence encodes CASSATGAGYTF.

The rearrangement links TRBV25-1 to TRBJ2-7; unclear D gene. The CDR3 has 12 amino acids. CDR1 is MGHDK, CDR2 SYGVNS, per germline. V was cut by 3 bases and J by 4 bases, with 7 bases left in between. Here the CDR3 reads CASSDKKYEQYF. The CDR3 DNA reads as TGTGCCAGCAGTGACAAAAAATACGAGCAGTACTTC.

The J gene is TRBJ2-3, the V gene TRBV7-2; 7 bases fit TRBD2. CDR1 and CDR2 (germline): SGHTA, FQGNSA. The CDR3 loop spans 15 amino acids. J was trimmed by 3 bases and V by 1 base; bases with no gene match: 4. The CDR3 coding sequence is TGTGCCAGCAGCTTAGGCCTAGCGGATACAGATACGCAGTATTTT. The encoded protein is CASSLGLADTDTQYF. Looking up the rest from reference TRBV7-2 and TRBJ2-3 gives the full variable domain: GAGVSQSPSNKVTEKGKDVELRCDPISGHTALYWYRQSLGQGLEFLIYFQGNSAPDKSGLPSDRFSAERTGGSVSTLTIQRTQQEDSAVYLCASSLGLADTDTQYFGPGTRLTVL.

The chain carries TRBV5-1 and TRBJ2-5; a possible D gene is TRBD2 (6 bases). CDR1 and CDR2 (germline): SGHRS, YFSETQ. V lost 1 base, J lost 5 bases, and 12 bases lay in between. This CDR3 contains 14 residues. CDR3 nucleotide sequence: TGCGCCAGCAGCTTGTATGGCGGGATGGAGACCCAGTACTTC. It yields the protein CASSLYGGMETQYF.

The chain recombines TRBV5-8 with TRBJ2-1; tentatively, D is TRBD2 (6 bases). CDR3 length: 15 residues. Germline V gene sequence: CDR1 SGHTS, CDR2 YDEGEE. The V end lost 7 bases, the J end lost 1 base, and 15 bases lay between the germline ends. For the CDR3, the DNA is TGTGCCAGCCCAAGAGAAGCGGGTTCCTACAATGAGCAGTTCTTC. This encodes CASPREAGSYNEQFF.

The chain is built from TRBV6-6 and TRBJ1-5; perhaps TRBD1 as D (6 bases). Deletions cut 5 bases from V and 16 bases from J, with 21 bases between. Germline assignment: CDR1 MNHNY and CDR2 SVGAGI (reference sequence). The length of the CDR3 is 13 residues. The DNA for the CDR3 is TGTGCCAGCAGTCTTAGCCGGACAGAGTCTTTACATTTT. Its translation is CASSLSRTESLHF.

This chain connects TRBV2 to TRBJ1-4; D not resolved. Between the trimmed V and J ends, which lost 3 bases and 12 bases, there was a span of 14 bases. This CDR3 has 13 residues. Per the germline V gene, CDR1 is SNHLY and CDR2 is FYNNEI. CDR3 DNA sequence: TGTGCCAGCAGTGACCAGTTTAATGAGGAACTGTTTTTT. This encodes CASSDQFNEELFF.

The chain joins TRBV19 to TRBJ2-1, with 8 bases matching TRBD2. This CDR3 region has 17 residues. Germline V gene data show CDR1 as LNHDA and CDR2 as SQIVND (reference sequence). V shed 4 bases, J shed 11 bases, and the junction held 19 bases outside the gene matches. The CDR3 coding sequence is TGTGCCAGTAGTAGCTTGGGGGGGCTAGCGGGCGCCCACCAGCAGTTCTTC. Its protein product is CASSSLGGLAGAHQQFF.

This chain connects TRBV14 to TRBJ1-6; D call uncertain. Between the trimmed V and J ends, which lost 4 bases and 2 bases, there was a span of 9 bases. Germline assignment: CDR1 SGHDN and CDR2 FVKESK. This CDR3 is built from 15 residues. The DNA for the CDR3 is TGTGCCAGCAGCCCCCCCGGTACCTATAATTCACCCCTCCACTTT. Translation gives CASSPPGTYNSPLHF.

The V and J genes are TRBV9 and TRBJ2-2; no reliable D call. The CDR3 loop spans 15 amino acids. V was cut by 6 bases and J by 4 bases, with 16 bases left in between. Germline CDR1 and CDR2: SGDLS and YYNGEE. The CDR3 sequence is CASNPRPGATGELFF. The CDR3 DNA is TGTGCCAGCAATCCGAGACCTGGTGCCACCGGGGAGCTGTTTTTT.

The chain is built from TRBV28 and TRBJ2-5; 16 bases are shared with TRBD2. Germline CDR1 and CDR2: MDHEN and SYDVKM. V gave up 1 base and J gave up 3 bases; unmatched junction bases: 11. This CDR3 has 20 residues. CDR3 loop: CASSLFLGTSGGAREETQYF. CDR3 DNA sequence: TGTGCCAGCAGTTTATTTTTAGGGACTAGCGGGGGGGCGAGAGAAGAGACCCAGTACTTC.

This clone was counted a single time. The chain couples TRBV28 to TRBJ2-3, with 11 bases matching TRBD2. CDR3 size: 15 residues. V trimming: 6 bases; J trimming: 3 bases; junction bases outside the gene matches: 5. In germline, CDR1 is MDHEN, CDR2 SYDVKM. The CDR3: CASSTTSGRTDTQYF. Here the CDR3 DNA reads TGTGCCAGCAGCACCACTAGCGGGAGAACAGATACGCAGTATTTT.

CDR3 protein: CASSPDRPNYGYTF. As DNA, the CDR3 is TGTGCCAGCAGCCCTGACAGACCTAACTATGGCTACACCTTC. V usage is TRBV7-9 and J usage is TRBJ1-2; maybe TRBD1 (5 bases). The V end lost 5 bases, the J end lost 0 bases, and 10 bases lay between the germline ends. The CDR3 covers 14 residues. Germline-derived CDR1 and CDR2 are SEHNR and FQNEAQ (reference sequence). Supplemented by reference TRBV7-9 and TRBJ1-2, the full variable domain reads DTGVSQNPRHKITKRGQNVTFRCDPISEHNRLYWYRQTLGQGPEFLTYFQNEAQLEKSRLLSDRFSAERPKGSFSTLEIQRTEQGDSAMYLCASSPDRPNYGYTFGSGTRLTVV.

The chain is built from TRBV6-5 and TRBJ1-1, with a tentative D call TRBD1 (5 bases). This CDR3 comprises 14 residues. Germline-derived CDR1 and CDR2 are MNHEY and SVGAGI. V was cut by 2 bases and J by 5 bases, with 12 bases left in between. CDR3 DNA: TGTGCCAGCAGTTACCGGGGGATGGTGACTGAAGCTTTCTTT. This codes for CASSYRGMVTEAFF.

The genes are TRBV10-2 and TRBJ2-3; D ambiguous. CDR1 is WSHSY, CDR2 SAAADI, per germline. The V end lost 2 bases, the J end lost 0 bases, and 9 bases lay between the germline ends. This CDR3 has 15 residues. The CDR3 is CASSETIASTDTQYF. The CDR3 DNA follows: TGCGCCAGCAGTGAGACAATCGCTAGCACAGATACGCAGTATTTT.